This T cell receptor beta chain stems from a study of CXCR3 chemokines and chemotherapy response in bladder cancer. This clonotype has at least ten counts. Using its own MiXCR run on the PCR reads, TCRdb lists one record per CDR3 protein. The sample lists 8,000 to 10,000 distinct CDR3 sequences; under 25% were seen once. Trimming pared 3 bases from V and 1 base from J, leaving 15 bases between. The CDR3 runs 16 residues. From germline, CDR1 is SGHTA and CDR2 FQGNSA. The TCR was taken from a human donor with bladder cancer that did not respond to neoadjuvant chemotherapy. This sample was obtained from a patient whose treatment included neoadjuvant chemotherapy. The J gene is TRBJ2-5, the V gene TRBV7-2, with D perhaps matching TRBD1 or TRBD2 (6 bases each). The CDR3 reads CASSLGFGGAQETQYF. CDR3 sequence (DNA): TGTGCCAGCAGCTTGGGCTTCGGGGGCGCCCAAGAGACCCAGTACTTC. The whole variable domain, filled in from reference TRBV7-2 and TRBJ2-5, reads GAGVSQSPSNKVTEKGKDVELRCDPISGHTALYWYRQSLGQGLEFLIYFQGNSAPDKSGLPSDRFSAERTGGSVSTLTIQRTQQEDSAVYLCASSLGFGGAQETQYFGPGTRLLVL.